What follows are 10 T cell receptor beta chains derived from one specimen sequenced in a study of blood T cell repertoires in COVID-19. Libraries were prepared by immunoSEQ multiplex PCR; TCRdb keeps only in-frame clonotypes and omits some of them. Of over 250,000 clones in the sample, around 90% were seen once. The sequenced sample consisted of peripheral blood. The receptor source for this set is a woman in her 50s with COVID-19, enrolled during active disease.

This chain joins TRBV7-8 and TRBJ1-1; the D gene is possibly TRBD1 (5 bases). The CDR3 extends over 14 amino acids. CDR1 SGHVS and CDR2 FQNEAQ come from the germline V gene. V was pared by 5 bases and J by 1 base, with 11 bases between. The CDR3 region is CASSALGQNTEAFF. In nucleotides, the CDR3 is TGTGCCAGCAGCGCCCTGGGGCAGAACACTGAAGCTTTCTTT.

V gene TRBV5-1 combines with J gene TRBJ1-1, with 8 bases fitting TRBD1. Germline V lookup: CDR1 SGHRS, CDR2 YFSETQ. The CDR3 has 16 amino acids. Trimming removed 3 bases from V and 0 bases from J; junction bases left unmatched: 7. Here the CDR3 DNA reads TGCGCCAGCAGCTCCGGGACAGGTAATATGAACACTGAAGCTTTCTTT. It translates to CASSSGTGNMNTEAFF.

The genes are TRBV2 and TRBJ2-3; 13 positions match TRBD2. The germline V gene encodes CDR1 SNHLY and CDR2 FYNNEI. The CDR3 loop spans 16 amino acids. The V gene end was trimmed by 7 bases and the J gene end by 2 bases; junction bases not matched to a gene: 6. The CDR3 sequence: CASNRLAGGPTDTQYF. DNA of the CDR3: TGTGCCAGCAACCGACTAGCGGGAGGTCCCACAGATACGCAGTATTTT.

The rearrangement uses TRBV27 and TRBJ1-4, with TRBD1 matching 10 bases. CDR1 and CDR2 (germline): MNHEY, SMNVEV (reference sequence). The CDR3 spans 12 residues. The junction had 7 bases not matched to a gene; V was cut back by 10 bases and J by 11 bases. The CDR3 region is CATRTGGGKLFF. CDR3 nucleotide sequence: TGTGCCACCCGGACAGGGGGAGGGAAACTGTTTTTT.

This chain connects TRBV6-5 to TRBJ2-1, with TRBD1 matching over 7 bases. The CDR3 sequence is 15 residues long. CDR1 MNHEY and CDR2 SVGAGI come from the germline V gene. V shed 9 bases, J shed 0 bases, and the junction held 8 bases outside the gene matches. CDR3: CASLKQGSSYNEQFF. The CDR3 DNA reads TGTGCCAGTTTAAAACAGGGGAGCTCCTACAATGAGCAGTTCTTC.

The CDR3 spells CASRGASYGYTF. The DNA for the CDR3 is TGTGCCAGCAGGGGGGCTTCCTATGGCTACACCTTC. The chain employs TRBV27 and TRBJ1-2; maybe TRBD1 (6 bases). The length of the CDR3 is 12 residues. The germline V gene encodes CDR1 MNHEY and CDR2 SMNVEV (reference sequence). V was shortened by 6 bases and J by 4 bases, with 9 bases between the two germline ends.

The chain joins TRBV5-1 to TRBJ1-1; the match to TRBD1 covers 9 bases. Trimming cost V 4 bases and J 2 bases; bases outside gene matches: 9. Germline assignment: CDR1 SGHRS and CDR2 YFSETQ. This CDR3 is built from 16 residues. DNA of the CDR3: TGCGCCAGCAGCCTCCGACAGGGGGGAATCAACACTGAAGCTTTCTTT. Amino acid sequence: CASSLRQGGINTEAFF.

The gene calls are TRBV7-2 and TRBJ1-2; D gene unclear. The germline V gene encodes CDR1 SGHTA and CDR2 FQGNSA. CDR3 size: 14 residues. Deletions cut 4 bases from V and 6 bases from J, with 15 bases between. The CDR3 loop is CASSSPFRVDGYTF. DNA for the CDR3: TGTGCCAGCAGCTCGCCTTTTCGGGTAGATGGCTACACCTTC.

The DNA of the CDR3 is TGTGCCAGCAGCTCAGGACTAGCGAGTACAGATACGCAGTATTTT. Residues: CASSSGLASTDTQYF. The chain uses TRBV7-9 and TRBJ2-3; 9 bases are shared with TRBD2. V trimming: 4 bases; J trimming: 3 bases; junction bases outside the gene matches: 5. Germline V gene lookup returns CDR1 SEHNR and CDR2 FQNEAQ (reference sequence). This CDR3 region has 15 residues.

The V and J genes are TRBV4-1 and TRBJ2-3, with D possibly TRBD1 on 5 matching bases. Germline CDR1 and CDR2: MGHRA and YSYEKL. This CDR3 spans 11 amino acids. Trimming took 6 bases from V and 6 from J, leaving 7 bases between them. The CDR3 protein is CASRGADTQYF. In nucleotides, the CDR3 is TGCGCCAGCAGAGGGGCCGATACGCAGTATTTT.